A selection of T cell receptor beta chains follows, all from one sample in a study of OX40 agonist ivuxolimab in advanced cancers. Data came from immunoSEQ multiplex PCR; TCRdb stores just in-frame clones and leaves some out. The data show around 70,000 clones, 85% to 95% seen once. This material consisted of CD4+ or CD8+ T cells sorted from blood, taken in a trial of the OX40 agonist ivuxolimab. The receptor source for this set is an adult with an advanced solid tumor such as melanoma, head and neck, liver or kidney cancer. CDR3s leave out the opening cysteine and the closing phenylalanine or tryptophan. The D gene is left open where the match is weak. Size is omitted from some rows. Given values are once, few, many or a class for expanded clones.

j_call: TRBJ2-1; d_call: -; v_call: TRBV7-9; clone_size: -; cdr3_aa: ASSLAMFNEQF
j_call: TRBJ1-1; d_call: -; v_call: TRBV9; clone_size: -; cdr3_aa: ASSGVSGNTEAF
j_call: TRBJ1-1; d_call: TRBD1; v_call: TRBV28; clone_size: -; cdr3_aa: ASSQGYGTEAF
j_call: TRBJ1-5; d_call: -; v_call: TRBV14; clone_size: once; cdr3_aa: ASSQFGGNQPQH
j_call: TRBJ2-7; d_call: -; v_call: TRBV28; clone_size: few; cdr3_aa: ASSLTSSYEQY
j_call: TRBJ2-7; d_call: -; v_call: TRBV29-1; clone_size: -; cdr3_aa: SVEGQGGSYEQY
j_call: TRBJ1-4; d_call: -; v_call: TRBV9; clone_size: -; cdr3_aa: ASSVDREGLIAGGTNEKLF
j_call: TRBJ2-5; d_call: TRBD2; v_call: TRBV7-9; clone_size: -; cdr3_aa: ASSLAAGAPEETQY
j_call: TRBJ1-5; d_call: -; v_call: TRBV9; clone_size: -; cdr3_aa: ASSVTVTGPQH
j_call: TRBJ2-7; d_call: -; v_call: TRBV6-5; clone_size: medium-sized; cdr3_aa: ASSYIGPTYEQY
j_call: TRBJ1-5; d_call: -; v_call: TRBV5-1; clone_size: -; cdr3_aa: ASSPEAGVNQPQH
j_call: TRBJ2-6; d_call: -; v_call: TRBV7-2; clone_size: -; cdr3_aa: ASSLWNGPFGANVLT
j_call: TRBJ2-7; d_call: -; v_call: TRBV19; clone_size: -; cdr3_aa: ASSPRLDYEQY
j_call: TRBJ1-2; d_call: TRBD1; v_call: TRBV19; clone_size: -; cdr3_aa: AIVDRGYGYT
j_call: TRBJ2-5; d_call: -; v_call: TRBV6-6; clone_size: -; cdr3_aa: ASSHGLTQETQY
j_call: TRBJ1-1; d_call: -; v_call: TRBV11-2; clone_size: -; cdr3_aa: ASSSPGLPMNTEAF
j_call: TRBJ2-5; d_call: TRBD2; v_call: TRBV7-3; clone_size: -; cdr3_aa: ASSLGTSGGQETQY
j_call: TRBJ1-2; d_call: -; v_call: TRBV30; clone_size: once; cdr3_aa: AWTNSTRVLGYGYT
j_call: TRBJ1-1; d_call: -; v_call: TRBV7-3; clone_size: once; cdr3_aa: ASSLGENTEAF
j_call: TRBJ2-7; d_call: -; v_call: TRBV5-5; clone_size: -; cdr3_aa: ASSLVGVYEQY
j_call: TRBJ1-5; d_call: -; v_call: TRBV2; clone_size: -; cdr3_aa: ASSTIRGTREASQPQH
j_call: TRBJ2-7; d_call: -; v_call: TRBV9; clone_size: -; cdr3_aa: ASSVSGGDAYEQY